A selection of T cell receptor beta chains follows, all from one sample in a study of control samples from healthy donors and cancer patients. TCRdb keeps only in-frame clones here, not all; method: immunoSEQ multiplex PCR. The sample carries over 75,000 clones, approximately 82% recorded once. Sequencing used blood. Receptors originate from a man aged 60 to 75 in good health. The CDR3 runs from the conserved cysteine through the conserved F or W. The D gene is left open where the match is weak. Rows give clone size only sometimes, using once, few, many, or a class for an expanded clone.

clone_size j_call v_call d_call cdr3_nt cdr3_aa
once TRBJ2-7 TRBV19 TRBD1 TGTGCCAGTAGTACGGACAGGGCATCTGAATTCGGCTCCTACGAGCAGTACTTC CASSTDRASEFGSYEQYF
- TRBJ2-3 TRBV5-4 TRBD1 TGTGCCAGCAGCGCCCATAGGAGGACAGGGGGCACAGATACGCAGTATTTT CASSAHRRTGGTDTQYF
- TRBJ2-5 TRBV12-3/TRBV12-4 - TGTGCCAGCAGTTTAGGCCCTTTGGGGATCCAGTACTTC CASSLGPLGIQYF
once TRBJ2-5 TRBV19 TRBD1 TGTGTCAGTAGTCGGGCAGGGACAGGCCAAGAGACCCAGTACTTC CVSSRAGTGQETQYF
- TRBJ2-2 TRBV15 - TGTGCCACCAGCAGACTACAGGACACCGGGGAGCTGTTTTTT CATSRLQDTGELFF
once TRBJ2-7 TRBV2 - TGTGCCAGCAGTGACCCCCGCGCCTACGAGCAGTACTTC CASSDPRAYEQYF
- TRBJ2-5 TRBV5-4 - TGTGCCAGCAGCTTGGGGGACCTCGACGAAATTGGGGGAGAGACCCAGTACTTC CASSLGDLDEIGGETQYF
few TRBJ2-6 TRBV5-1 - TGCGCCAGCAGCTTGGGTAACGTACACTCTGGGGCCAACGTCCTGACTTTC CASSLGNVHSGANVLTF
- TRBJ2-7 TRBV10-1 - TGCGCCAGCCGGTGCTACGAGCAGTACTTC CASRCYEQYF
- TRBJ2-7 TRBV4-2 - TGTGCCAGCAGCCAAGGAGGGGTTAGCTACGAGCAGTACTTC CASSQGGVSYEQYF
- TRBJ2-5 TRBV3-1/TRBV3-2 TRBD2 TGTGCCAGCAGCCAGTCAGCGGGGGCGGGGGAGACCCAGTACTTC CASSQSAGAGETQYF
- TRBJ2-7 TRBV30 - TGTGCCGGGGACAACTCCTACGAGCAGTACTTC CAGDNSYEQYF
- TRBJ2-2 TRBV9 TRBD1 TGTGCCAGCAGCGTAGAACAGGGGATCACCGGGGAGCTGTTTTTT CASSVEQGITGELFF
- TRBJ1-2 TRBV24-1 - TGTGCCACCAGTGATGGGCTCGGACGGGGCTCTAACTATGGCTACACCTTC CATSDGLGRGSNYGYTF
- TRBJ2-5 TRBV13 - TGTGCCAGCAGCTTAAAGTCAGCTCAAGAGACCCAGTACTTC CASSLKSAQETQYF
- TRBJ2-5 TRBV30 - TGTGCCTGGACCCAAGGTACAGGGAGGGGGGAGACCCAGTACTTC CAWTQGTGRGETQYF
- TRBJ2-7 TRBV9 TRBD1 TGTGCCAGCAGCGTGCGGGACAGGGCCTCATACGAGCAGTACTTC CASSVRDRASYEQYF
- TRBJ2-7 TRBV11-3 - TGTGCCAGCAGCTTAGGAGGAGGAGCCTACGAGCAGTACTTC CASSLGGGAYEQYF
- TRBJ1-4 TRBV2 TRBD1 TGTGCCAGCAGCGCGGGACAGCAGATCGCTAATGAAAAACTGTTTTTT CASSAGQQIANEKLFF
- TRBJ2-1 TRBV5-1 - TGCGCCAGCAGCTTGGCGCGGCAGGGAGCTGAGCAGTTCTTC CASSLARQGAEQFF
- TRBJ1-1 TRBV7-8 - TGTGCCAGCAGCCCGGGCAGAGCGGTCGTAAGCACTGAAGCTTTCTTT CASSPGRAVVSTEAFF
- TRBJ2-5 TRBV7-9 TRBD2 TGTGCCAGCAGCGATTCTAGCGGCCAAGAGACCCAGTACTTC CASSDSSGQETQYF
few TRBJ2-7 TRBV7-9 - TGTGCCAGCAGCTTACAGGGCTACGAGCAGTACTTC CASSLQGYEQYF
- TRBJ1-5 TRBV6-5 TRBD1 TGTGCCAGCAGGGGGGACAGGGAAGGGAATCAGCCCCAGCATTTT CASRGDREGNQPQHF
- TRBJ2-5 TRBV20-1 - TGCAGTGCGGGGGAAGAGACCCAGTACTTC CSAGEETQYF
once TRBJ2-1 TRBV7-3 - TGTGCCAGCAGCTCGGGGGGACAGGACGAGCAGTTCTTC CASSSGGQDEQFF
once TRBJ2-4 TRBV23-1 - TGCGCCAGCAGGCCAGTTCTAGCCAAAAACATTCAGTACTTC CASRPVLAKNIQYF
- TRBJ1-3 TRBV4-2 - TGTGCCAGCAGCCAAGATCTGACAGCCCGAAACACCATATATTTT CASSQDLTARNTIYF
- TRBJ1-5 TRBV18 TRBD1 TGTGCCAGCTCACCTTCCGGGACAGGGAATCAGCCCCAGCATTTT CASSPSGTGNQPQHF
- TRBJ2-7 TRBV28 - TGTGCCAGCAGTGTCCCCGGGAGTCTCTACGAGCAGTACTTC CASSVPGSLYEQYF
- TRBJ2-1 TRBV11-3 - TGTGCCAGCAGTTCATTTGAGCGGGCCTACAATGAGCAGTTCTTC CASSSFERAYNEQFF
few TRBJ1-2 TRBV4-1 - TGCGCCAGCAGCCAAGAGCCCGGAGCCAACTATGGCTACACCTTC CASSQEPGANYGYTF
- TRBJ2-5 TRBV9 - TGTGCCAGCAGCGCCGGAGTCCCCCAGACCCAGTACTTC CASSAGVPQTQYF
- TRBJ2-1 TRBV5-1 - TGCGCCAGCAGAGCCGGGCCACCCAATGAGCAGTTCTTC CASRAGPPNEQFF
- TRBJ2-2 TRBV12-5 TRBD2 TGTGCTAGTGGTTACCTAGCGGGGTCAACTTTGAACACCGGGGAGCTGTTTTTT CASGYLAGSTLNTGELFF